These T cell receptor beta chains were read from a single sample in a study of persistence of HIV-infected CD4 T cells. Their antigens remain unidentified. The method was immunoSEQ multiplex PCR; TCRdb's version includes in-frame clones alone and lacks a portion of them. Seen here are 25,000 to 35,000 clones, roughly 70% observed once, and the top ten hold 1.4%. Sequencing used CD4+ T cells sorted from PBMCs after approximately 18-hour stimulation, obtained from a patient who received antiretroviral therapy. These receptors were obtained from an adult man with HIV who was CMV-seropositive. The CDR3 runs from the conserved cysteine through the conserved F or W. Fields, in order: J gene, V gene, D gene, clone size, CDR3 protein, CDR3 DNA. A D gene is named only where the DNA matches it firmly. The listing skips clone size in some rows; elsewhere it reads once, few, many or a size class.

TRBJ2-1,TRBV28,TRBD1,.,CVHGPQGAHEQFF,TGTGTCCATGGCCCACAGGGGGCCCATGAGCAGTTCTTC
TRBJ2-3,TRBV7-3,.,few,CASSRTARSTDTQYF,TGTGCCAGCAGCAGAACGGCCAGGAGCACAGATACGCAGTATTTT
TRBJ1-5,TRBV6-1,.,.,CASSGETPGVSNQPQHF,TGTGCCAGCAGTGGTGAGACCCCCGGGGTTAGCAATCAGCCCCAGCATTTT
TRBJ2-1,TRBV28,.,.,CASSSQVRNEQFF,TGTGCCAGCAGTTCCCAGGTCAGGAATGAGCAGTTCTTC
TRBJ2-3,TRBV3-1/TRBV3-2,TRBD1,few,CASSQLGTGGESQYF,TGTGCCAGCAGCCAGCTCGGGACAGGGGGTGAATCGCAGTATTTT
TRBJ1-6,TRBV14,.,.,CASSPLPGPPLHF,TGTGCCAGCAGCCCCCTGCCGGGACCACCCCTCCACTTT
TRBJ2-3,TRBV5-1,.,few,CASSLGGLATDTQYF,TGCGCCAGCAGCTTGGGGGGCCTTGCCACAGATACGCAGTATTTT
TRBJ2-1,TRBV15,.,.,CATSRDRVTPLGFF,TGTGCCACCAGCAGAGATAGGGTTACCCCCCTGGGGTTCTTC
TRBJ1-4,TRBV28,.,.,CASRTGGGWGANEKLFF,TGTGCCAGCCGTACAGGAGGGGGGTGGGGTGCTAATGAAAAACTGTTTTTT
TRBJ2-5,TRBV14,.,few,CASSQQGMRGGETQYF,TGTGCCAGCAGCCAACAGGGGATGAGGGGAGGAGAGACCCAGTACTTC
TRBJ1-2,TRBV6-2/TRBV6-3,.,.,CASSSGQRFNYGYTF,TGTGCCAGCAGTTCGGGACAACGATTTAACTATGGCTACACCTTC
TRBJ2-4,TRBV9,.,.,CASSVEPGVKNIQYF,TGTGCCAGCAGCGTAGAGCCGGGTGTAAAAAACATTCAGTACTTC
TRBJ1-5,TRBV19,.,.,CASSMGDNRNQPQHF,TGTGCCAGTAGTATGGGTGATAATCGCAATCAGCCCCAGCATTTT
TRBJ2-7,TRBV15,TRBD1,.,CATSRDKGTGAFYEQYF,TGTGCCACCAGCAGAGATAAAGGGACAGGGGCTTTCTACGAGCAGTACTTC
TRBJ1-3,TRBV19,.,medium-sized,CASGRGGPGNTIYF,TGTGCCAGTGGACGAGGTGGGCCCGGAAACACCATATATTTT
TRBJ2-2,TRBV5-4,.,.,CASSQGLPNTGELFF,TGTGCCAGCAGCCAGGGACTGCCGAACACCGGGGAGCTGTTTTTT
TRBJ1-4,TRBV7-8,TRBD1,.,CASSLEPWTGDYEKLFF,TGTGCCAGCAGCTTAGAGCCGTGGACAGGGGATTATGAAAAACTGTTTTTT
TRBJ1-2,TRBV24-1,.,.,CATSDFSINYGYTF,TGTGCCACCAGTGATTTTAGTATTAACTATGGCTACACCTTC
TRBJ2-7,TRBV7-9,TRBD1,.,CACQKRTGGYEQYF,TGTGCCTGTCAGAAAAGGACAGGGGGCTACGAGCAGTACTTC
TRBJ1-5,TRBV3-1/TRBV3-2,.,.,CASSQDRGQPQHF,TGTGCCAGCAGCCAAGACAGGGGTCAGCCCCAGCATTTT
TRBJ2-2,TRBV6-5,.,few,CASSPRRDTGELFF,TGTGCCAGCAGTCCCCGCAGGGATACCGGGGAGCTGTTTTTT
TRBJ2-7,TRBV10-3,.,.,CAISADSYEQYF,TGTGCCATCAGTGCCGACAGCTACGAGCAGTACTTC
TRBJ1-6,TRBV19,.,.,CASSILNREHSPLHF,TGTGCCAGTAGTATCTTAAACAGGGAACACTCACCCCTCCACTTT
TRBJ2-7,TRBV4-1,TRBD2,few,CASSQMGLREGTAYEQYF,TGCGCCAGCAGCCAAATGGGCCTAAGGGAGGGGACGGCCTACGAGCAGTACTTC
TRBJ1-4,TRBV10-2,.,.,CASSQPLPRASCEKLFF,TGCGCCAGCAGCCAACCTCTCCCCCGGGCCTCCTGTGAAAAACTGTTTTTT
TRBJ2-7,TRBV11-2,.,.,CASSLEQAPSYEQYF,TGTGCCAGCAGCTTAGAACAGGCCCCGTCCTACGAGCAGTACTTC
TRBJ2-3,TRBV21-1,.,.,CASSKIGGATDTQYF,TGTGCCAGCAGCAAAATTGGGGGGGCTACAGATACGCAGTATTTT
TRBJ2-7,TRBV5-4,.,.,CASSRDASYEQYF,TGTGCCAGCAGCAGGGACGCCTCCTACGAGCAGTACTTC
TRBJ1-6,TRBV6-5,.,.,CASKRRDSFNSPLHF,TGTGCCAGCAAACGCAGGGACTCCTTTAATTCACCCCTCCACTTT
TRBJ1-5,TRBV6-5,TRBD1,.,CASSPGQGQPQHF,TGTGCCAGCAGTCCCGGACAGGGCCAGCCCCAGCATTTT
TRBJ2-3,TRBV24-1,TRBD1,few,CATSDSDRAFTDTQYF,TGTGCCACCAGTGATTCGGACAGGGCATTTACAGATACGCAGTATTTT
TRBJ2-6,TRBV5-1,TRBD1,.,CASSLELTGGLSGANVLTF,TGCGCCAGCAGCTTGGAACTGACAGGGGGTTTGTCGGGGGCCAACGTCCTGACTTTC
TRBJ2-3,TRBV28,.,.,CASSFFGAGSTDTQYF,TGTGCCAGCAGTTTTTTTGGGGCAGGGAGCACAGATACGCAGTATTTT
TRBJ1-2,TRBV18,.,.,CASSPNGRGGYTF,TGTGCCAGCTCACCAAACGGGAGAGGAGGCTACACCTTC
TRBJ2-7,TRBV5-1,.,.,CASSLQHSSYEQYF,TGCGCCAGCAGCTTGCAACACAGTTCCTACGAGCAGTACTTC
TRBJ2-2,TRBV6-6,.,.,CASSPKRRGETGELFF,TGTGCCAGCAGCCCTAAGCGCAGGGGAGAGACCGGGGAGCTGTTTTTT
TRBJ1-5,TRBV5-6,.,.,CASSLGGVRGNQPQHF,TGTGCCAGCAGCTTAGGGGGGGTTCGTGGCAATCAGCCCCAGCATTTT
TRBJ2-1,TRBV2,.,.,CASQKGPYNEQFF,TGTGCCAGCCAGAAGGGGCCCTACAATGAGCAGTTCTTC
TRBJ1-2,TRBV19,.,.,CASSIIGENGYTF,TGTGCCAGTAGTATAATAGGGGAGAATGGCTACACCTTC
TRBJ1-2,TRBV6-5,.,.,CASSYTGLGYTF,TGTGCCAGCAGTTACACGGGGCTTGGCTACACCTTC
TRBJ1-1,TRBV14,.,.,CASSHSWGANNEAFF,TGTGCCAGCAGCCATAGTTGGGGCGCCAACAATGAAGCTTTCTTT